Included here is one T cell receptor beta chain sequence, with context. Its antigen is undetermined. This sample is drawn from a study of OX40 agonist ivuxolimab in advanced cancers. Study details: Ivuxolimab, an agonistic anti-OX40 (CD134) antibody, was given to patients. Recorded diagnoses for dose-escalation patients were hepatocellular carcinoma, melanoma, renal cell or head and neck cancer. General study findings and limits: Among the nonresponders, some also had low normalized T-cell clonal expansion. The average count of expanded clones was higher among CD8+ T cells than among CD4+.

With V trimmed by 8 bases and J by 2 bases, 12 bases remained unmatched. Germline CDR1 reads MDHEN; CDR2 reads SYDVKM. This CDR3 is built from 16 residues. Sequencing was performed with immunoSEQ multiplex PCR; in TCRdb, only in-frame clones are kept and a portion is missing. The sample yields about 53,000 clones, around 91% seen once. This chain joins TRBV28 and TRBJ1-2, with 9 nucleotides matching TRBD1. The TCR sequence derives from an adult with an advanced solid tumor such as melanoma, head and neck, liver or kidney cancer. Sequenced here: CD4+ or CD8+ T cells sorted from blood, sampled in a trial of the OX40 agonist ivuxolimab. CDR3 nucleotides: TGTGCCAGCCTTAGCGGGACAGGGAGGTTCAACTATGGCTACACCTTC. It yields the protein CASLSGTGRFNYGYTF.